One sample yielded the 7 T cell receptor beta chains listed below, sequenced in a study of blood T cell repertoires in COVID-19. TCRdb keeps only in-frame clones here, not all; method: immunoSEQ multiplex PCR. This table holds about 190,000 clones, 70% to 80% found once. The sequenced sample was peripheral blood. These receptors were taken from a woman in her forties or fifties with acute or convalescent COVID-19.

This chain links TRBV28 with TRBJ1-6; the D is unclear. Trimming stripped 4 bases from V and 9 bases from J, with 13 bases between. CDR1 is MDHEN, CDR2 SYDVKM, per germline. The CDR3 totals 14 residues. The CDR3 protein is CASSWEGQASPLHF. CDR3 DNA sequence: TGTGCCAGCAGTTGGGAGGGCCAAGCTTCACCCCTCCACTTT.

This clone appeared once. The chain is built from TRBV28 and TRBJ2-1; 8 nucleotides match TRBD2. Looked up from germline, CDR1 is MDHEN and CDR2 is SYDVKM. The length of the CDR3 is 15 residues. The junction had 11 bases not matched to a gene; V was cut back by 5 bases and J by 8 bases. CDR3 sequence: CASSPTGTRWDEQFF. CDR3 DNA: TGTGCCAGCAGTCCGACCGGGACTAGGTGGGATGAGCAGTTCTTC. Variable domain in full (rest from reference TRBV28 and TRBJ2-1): DVKVTQSSRYLVKRTGEKVFLECVQDMDHENMFWYRQDPGLGLRLIYFSYDVKMKEKGDIPEGYSVSREKKERFSLILESASTNQTSMYLCASSPTGTRWDEQFFGPGTRLTVL.

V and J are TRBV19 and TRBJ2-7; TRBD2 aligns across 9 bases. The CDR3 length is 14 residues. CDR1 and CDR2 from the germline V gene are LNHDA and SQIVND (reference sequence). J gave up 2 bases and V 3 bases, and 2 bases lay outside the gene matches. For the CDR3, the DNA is TGTGCCAGTAGTATGCGGGAGGGCCCCTACGAGCAGTACTTC. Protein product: CASSMREGPYEQYF. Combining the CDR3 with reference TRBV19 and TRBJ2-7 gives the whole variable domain DGGITQSPKYLFRKEGQNVTLSCEQNLNHDAMYWYRQDPGQGLRLIYYSQIVNDFQKGDIAEGYSVSREKKESFPLTVTSAQKNPTAFYLCASSMREGPYEQYFGPGTRLTVT.

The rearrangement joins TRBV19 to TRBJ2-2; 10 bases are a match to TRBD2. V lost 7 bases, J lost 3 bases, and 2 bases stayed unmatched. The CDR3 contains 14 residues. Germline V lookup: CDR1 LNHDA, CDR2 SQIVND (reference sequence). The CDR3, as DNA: TGTGCCAGTAAAGCGGGGGGGTACACCGGGGAGCTGTTTTTT. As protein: CASKAGGYTGELFF.

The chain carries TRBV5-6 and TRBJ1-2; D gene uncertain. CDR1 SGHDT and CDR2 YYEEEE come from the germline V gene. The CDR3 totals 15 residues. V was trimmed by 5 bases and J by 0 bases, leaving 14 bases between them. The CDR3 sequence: CASSPIDIANYGYTF. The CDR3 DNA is TGTGCCAGCAGTCCTATTGATATTGCTAACTATGGCTACACCTTC.

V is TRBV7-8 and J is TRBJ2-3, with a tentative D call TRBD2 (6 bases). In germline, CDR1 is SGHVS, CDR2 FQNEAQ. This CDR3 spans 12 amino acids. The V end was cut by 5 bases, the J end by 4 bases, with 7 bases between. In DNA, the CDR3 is TGTGCCAGCAGCCCGGGAGCAGATACGCAGTATTTT. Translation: CASSPGADTQYF.

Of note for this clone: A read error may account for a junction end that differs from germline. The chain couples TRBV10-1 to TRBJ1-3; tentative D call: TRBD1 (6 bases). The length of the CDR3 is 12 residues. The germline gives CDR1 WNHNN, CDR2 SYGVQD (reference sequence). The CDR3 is CASSESSGQGHF. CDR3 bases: TGCGCCAGCAGTGAGAGTTCGGGGCAGGGGCATTTT.